This TCR beta chain emerged from a study of vaccination effects on CD4 cells after COVID-19. This clone was counted only a few times. Its target is not known. The CDR3 extends over 13 amino acids. V was shortened by 6 bases and J by 2 bases, with 14 bases between the two germline ends. The germline V gene encodes CDR1 SQVTM and CDR2 ANQGSEA. A 10-day culture period preceded the isolation of CD4+ T cells. Profiling relied on immunoSEQ multiplex PCR, and the TCRdb table lists in-frame clones only, not all of them. The sample includes approximately 60,000 clones, approximately 78% of them seen just once. The TCR originated in a human donor who had a prior SARS-CoV-2 infection. The V call is TRBV29-1, the J call TRBJ2-7; D is perhaps TRBD1 or TRBD2 (5 bases each). Here the sequenced sample was CD4+ T cells from PBMCs cultured without peptide, taken before COVID-19 vaccination. The CDR3 spells CSVRGGFTYEQYF. CDR3 sequence (DNA): TGCAGCGTCCGGGGCGGATTTACCTACGAGCAGTACTTC.